The 3 T cell receptor beta chains below all came from one sample that was sequenced in a study of blood T cell repertoires in COVID-19. TCRdb keeps only in-frame clones here, not all; method: immunoSEQ multiplex PCR. Of about 220,000 clones in the sample, 80% were seen once. Sequencing was performed on peripheral blood. Receptor source: a woman between 65 and 79 years old with acute or convalescent COVID-19.

The gene calls are TRBV7-7 and TRBJ2-3; 14 bases are a match to TRBD2. Trimming at V came to 10 bases and at J to 3 bases, leaving 6 bases not matched to a gene. Germline CDR1 and CDR2: SSHAT and FNYEAQ (reference sequence). The CDR3 is 15 amino acids. DNA for the CDR3: TGTGCCATCCCGACTAGCGGGGGGGCGACAGATACGCAGTATTTT. This sequence encodes CAIPTSGGATDTQYF.

The J gene is TRBJ2-5, the V gene TRBV2; D ambiguous. Germline V gene data show CDR1 as SNHLY and CDR2 as FYNNEI. V lost 3 bases, J lost 0 bases, and 8 bases lay in between. The CDR3 sequence is 14 residues long. The CDR3 sequence: CASSDGRNQETQYF. The DNA of the CDR3 is TGTGCCAGCAGTGACGGCAGGAACCAAGAGACCCAGTACTTC.

CDR3 protein: CASSASTDEQYF. CDR3 nucleotides: TGTGCCAGCAGTGCCTCTACTGACGAGCAGTACTTC. The genes are TRBV2 and TRBJ2-7, with no clear D. V was cut by 4 bases and J by 5 bases, with 9 bases left in between. The germline V gene has CDR1 SNHLY and CDR2 FYNNEI. The CDR3 covers 12 residues.